The 14 T cell receptor beta chains below all came from one sample that was sequenced in a study of blood T cell repertoires in COVID-19. The data were produced by immunoSEQ multiplex PCR, yet TCRdb's version contains in-frame clones alone and is incomplete. The data contain 380,000 or so clones, roughly 90% of them singletons. The sequencing input was peripheral blood. The receptors here all came from a man aged 40-49 years with acute or convalescent COVID-19.

Comments on this clone: The identical CDR3 is also encoded by other nucleotide sequences in the sample. Written as DNA, the CDR3 is TGTGCCAGCAGCCTCGGACAGGGAGGGACCTACGAGCAGTACTTC. It specifies CASSLGQGGTYEQYF. The chain couples TRBV28 to TRBJ2-7; D may be TRBD1 (8 bases). CDR1 and CDR2 from the germline V gene are MDHEN and SYDVKM. V dropped 6 bases and J dropped 2 bases, with 17 bases sitting between them. CDR3 length: 15 amino acids.

This clone has a single count. The chain employs TRBV28 and TRBJ2-7, with D perhaps TRBD1 (6 bases). The germline V gene has CDR1 MDHEN and CDR2 SYDVKM. The CDR3 is made up of 14 amino acids. V lost 2 bases and J lost 2, with 10 bases in between. The CDR3 reads CASSLHRDPYEQYF. For the CDR3, the DNA is TGTGCCAGCAGTTTACACAGGGACCCCTACGAGCAGTACTTC. Full variable domain (outside the CDR3, taken from reference TRBV28 and TRBJ2-7): DVKVTQSSRYLVKRTGEKVFLECVQDMDHENMFWYRQDPGLGLRLIYFSYDVKMKEKGDIPEGYSVSREKKERFSLILESASTNQTSMYLCASSLHRDPYEQYFGPGTRLTVT.

Points on this clone: One end of the junction is discordant with germline, which a read error may explain. This rearrangement joins TRBV5-8 to TRBJ1-5; TRBD1 is a possible D gene (5 bases). The germline CDR1 and CDR2 sequences are SGHTS and YDEGEE. This CDR3 is built from 15 residues. The CDR3 spells CASSSGQSSTQPQHF. Written as DNA, the CDR3 is TGTGCCAGCAGTTCAGGACAAAGTAGCACTCAGCCCCAGCATTTT.

The chain links TRBV28 to TRBJ2-2; D is possibly TRBD2 (5 bases). Germline V gives CDR1 MDHEN, CDR2 SYDVKM. The CDR3 contains 13 residues. The ends were cut back, 8 bases at V and 2 bases at J, with 9 bases in the middle. In nucleotides, the CDR3 is TGTGCCAGCGTTGAGGGAAACACCGGGGAGCTGTTTTTT. Protein product: CASVEGNTGELFF.

This chain connects TRBV6-5 to TRBJ1-5, with D tentatively TRBD1 (5 bases). This CDR3 spans 16 amino acids. In germline, CDR1 is MNHEY, CDR2 SVGAGI. V lost 0 bases and J 1 base, leaving 10 bases between the germline ends. CDR3 nucleotides: TGTGCCAGCAGTTACTCAGGGGCCGGGAGCAATCAGCCCCAGCATTTT. The encoded protein is CASSYSGAGSNQPQHF.

This clone was detected only once. V and J are TRBV2 and TRBJ1-2; possible D gene TRBD1, 6 bases. The CDR3 length is 16 residues. Trimming took 2 bases from V and 4 from J, leaving 17 bases between them. Germline assignment: CDR1 SNHLY and CDR2 FYNNEI. In DNA form, the CDR3 reads TGTGCCAGCAGTGAAACGAAACAGGGTTCCGGCTATGGCTACACCTTC. It specifies CASSETKQGSGYGYTF. Full variable domain (remainder filled in from reference TRBV2 and TRBJ1-2): EPEVTQTPSHQVTQMGQEVILRCVPISNHLYFYWYRQILGQKVEFLVSFYNNEISEKSEIFDDQFSVERPDGSNFTLKIRSTKLEDSAMYFCASSETKQGSGYGYTFGSGTRLTVV.

The DNA for the CDR3 is TGTGCCAGCAGCTTGAGTATTCGGGGTCAGCCCCAGCATTTT. Translating it yields CASSLSIRGQPQHF. V gene TRBV7-2 combines with J gene TRBJ1-5; D unclear. The CDR3 spans 14 residues. In germline, CDR1 is SGHTA, CDR2 FQGNSA. Trimming took 3 bases from V and 6 from J, leaving 12 bases between them.

This clone has only one observation. V usage is TRBV19 and J usage is TRBJ1-2, with a tentative D call TRBD1 (5 bases). Trimming pared 4 bases from V and 5 bases from J, leaving 14 bases between. The CDR3 covers 14 residues. CDR1 and CDR2 (germline): LNHDA, SQIVND (reference sequence). The CDR3 loop is CASSTGGSGYGYTF. CDR3 DNA: TGTGCCAGTAGTACGGGGGGAAGTGGTTATGGCTACACCTTC.

This clone was recorded many times. V gene TRBV7-9 combines with J gene TRBJ2-3; no definite D call. Per the germline V gene, CDR1 is SEHNR and CDR2 is FQNEAQ (reference sequence). The CDR3 extends over 14 amino acids. The ends were cut back, 5 bases at V and 3 bases at J, with 12 bases in the middle. CDR3 sequence (DNA): TGTGCCAGCAGCGCCTCTTCTAGGACAGATACGCAGTATTTT. Residues: CASSASSRTDTQYF. Filled out from reference TRBV7-9 and TRBJ2-3, the complete variable domain reads DTGVSQNPRHKITKRGQNVTFRCDPISEHNRLYWYRQTLGQGPEFLTYFQNEAQLEKSRLLSDRFSAERPKGSFSTLEIQRTEQGDSAMYLCASSASSRTDTQYFGPGTRLTVL.

This clone has just one count. This sequence joins TRBV24-1 and TRBJ2-3; maybe TRBD2 (6 bases). Per germline, CDR1 KGHDR and CDR2 SFDVKD. The V gene lost 5 bases and the J gene lost 0 bases, with 20 bases spanning the gap. This CDR3 has 18 residues. The CDR3 sequence: CATSGARRAGTSTDTQYF. In DNA form, the CDR3 reads TGTGCCACCAGTGGGGCCAGACGCGCGGGGACTAGCACAGATACGCAGTATTTT.

This clone showed up just once. The chain combines TRBV12-3 or TRBV12-4 with TRBJ2-3; perhaps TRBD2 as D (6 bases). Trimming removed 8 bases from V and 6 bases from J, with 12 bases in between. The CDR3 runs to 12 residues. Here the CDR3 DNA reads TGTGCCAGCGAGGCGGGGCGGGATACGCAGTATTTT. Its translation is CASEAGRDTQYF.

The V call is TRBV15, the J call TRBJ1-5; D may be TRBD1 (5 bases). Germline V gives CDR1 LNHNV, CDR2 YYDKDF (reference sequence). V shed 3 bases and J shed 6 bases, with 18 bases lying between them. The CDR3 is 16 amino acids. CDR3 sequence reads: CATSSPSEGRVQPQHF. In nucleotides, the CDR3 is TGTGCCACCAGCAGTCCCAGCGAGGGGAGGGTTCAGCCCCAGCATTTT.

This rearrangement joins TRBV18 to TRBJ2-7; the match to TRBD1 covers 9 bases. The J segment lost 7 bases and the V segment lost 3 bases, leaving 13 bases of the junction unmatched. CDR3 length equals 16 residues. CDR1 is KGHSH, CDR2 LQKENI, per germline. The CDR3 DNA reads as TGTGCCAGCTCACCCCCGCCCGTACAGGGGGCGGGAGAGCAGTACTTC. Translation gives CASSPPPVQGAGEQYF.

The chain couples TRBV6-5 to TRBJ2-5; 9 bases are shared with TRBD1. This CDR3 is built from 15 residues. Germline V gene sequence: CDR1 MNHEY, CDR2 SVGAGI. The J segment lost 5 bases and the V segment lost 10 bases, leaving 14 bases of the junction unmatched. The CDR3: CATLEGHRGRETQYF. DNA of the CDR3: TGTGCCACCCTCGAAGGTCACAGGGGGCGCGAGACCCAGTACTTC.